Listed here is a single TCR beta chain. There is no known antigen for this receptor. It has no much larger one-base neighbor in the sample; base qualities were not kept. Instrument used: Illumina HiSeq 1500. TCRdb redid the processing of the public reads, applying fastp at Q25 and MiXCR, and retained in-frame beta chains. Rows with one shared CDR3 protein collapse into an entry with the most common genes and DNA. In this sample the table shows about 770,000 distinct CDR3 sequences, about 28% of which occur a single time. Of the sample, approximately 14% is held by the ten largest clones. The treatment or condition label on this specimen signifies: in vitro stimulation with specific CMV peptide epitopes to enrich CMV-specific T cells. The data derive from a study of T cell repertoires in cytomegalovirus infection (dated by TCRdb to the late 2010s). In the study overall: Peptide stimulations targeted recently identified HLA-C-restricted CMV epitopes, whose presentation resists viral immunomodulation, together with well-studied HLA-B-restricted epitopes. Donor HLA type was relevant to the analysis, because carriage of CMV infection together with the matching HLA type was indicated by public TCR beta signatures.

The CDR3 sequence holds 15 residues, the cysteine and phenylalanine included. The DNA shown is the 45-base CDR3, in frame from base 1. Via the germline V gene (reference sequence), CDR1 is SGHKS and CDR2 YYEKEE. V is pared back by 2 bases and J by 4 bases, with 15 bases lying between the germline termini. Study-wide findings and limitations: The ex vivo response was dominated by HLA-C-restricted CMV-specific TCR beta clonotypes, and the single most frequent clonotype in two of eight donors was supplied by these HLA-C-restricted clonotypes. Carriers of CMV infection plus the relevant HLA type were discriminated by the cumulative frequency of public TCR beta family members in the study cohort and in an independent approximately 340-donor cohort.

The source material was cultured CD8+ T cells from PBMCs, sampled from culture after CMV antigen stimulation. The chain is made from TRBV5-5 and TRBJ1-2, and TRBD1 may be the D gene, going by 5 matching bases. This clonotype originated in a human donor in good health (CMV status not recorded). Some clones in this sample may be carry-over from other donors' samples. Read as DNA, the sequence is TGTGCCAGCAGCTTCTCGGGAGACAGTTTCTATGGCTACACCTTC. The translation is CASSFSGDSFYGYTF.